The 20 T cell receptor beta chains below come from one sample, sequenced in a study of OX40 agonist ivuxolimab in advanced cancers. Sequencing was performed with immunoSEQ multiplex PCR; in TCRdb, only in-frame clones are kept and a portion is missing. The data contain fewer than 90,000 clones, 80% to 90% of them singletons. Sample: CD4+ or CD8+ T cells sorted from blood, taken in a trial of the OX40 agonist ivuxolimab. The source is an adult with an advanced solid tumor such as melanoma, head and neck, liver or kidney cancer.

This clone was observed a few times. The chain employs TRBV29-1 and TRBJ2-7; unclear D gene. The CDR3 consists of 13 residues. Germline CDR1 is SQVTM and CDR2 is ANQGSEA. V lost 5 bases and J lost 0, with 11 bases in between. This CDR3 is CSVQEKSSYEQYF. CDR3 coding DNA: TGCAGCGTTCAGGAAAAGAGCTCCTACGAGCAGTACTTC.

This clone appeared once. The chain carries TRBV19 and TRBJ2-3; perhaps TRBD1 as D (6 bases). The CDR3 contains 13 residues. Germline assignment: CDR1 LNHDA and CDR2 SQIVND (reference sequence). V gave up 8 bases and J gave up 3 bases, with 12 bases separating them. The CDR3 DNA follows: TGTGCCAGTCGGCAGGGGTATACAGATACGCAGTATTTT. Its protein product is CASRQGYTDTQYF.

The chain recombines TRBV5-5 with TRBJ2-2; 7 bases agree with TRBD2. Trimming cost V 4 bases and J 2 bases; bases outside gene matches: 5. CDR3 length: 15 amino acids. Germline V gene lookup returns CDR1 SGHKS and CDR2 YYEKEE (reference sequence). DNA for the CDR3: TGTGCCAGCAGCCCCCTAGCGGAAAACACCGGGGAGCTGTTTTTT. It is translated as CASSPLAENTGELFF.

The V and J genes are TRBV6-5 and TRBJ1-1; perhaps TRBD1 as D (6 bases). Deletions cut 5 bases from V and 5 bases from J, with 15 bases between. This CDR3 spans 14 amino acids. Germline lookup yields CDR1 MNHEY and CDR2 SVGAGI. In DNA, the CDR3 is TGTGCCAGCAGTGGGGACACAATGGGGACTGAAGCTTTCTTT. Its protein product is CASSGDTMGTEAFF.

The rearrangement links TRBV11-1 to TRBJ2-5; 10 bases fit TRBD1. The length of the CDR3 is 15 residues. Trimming cost V 4 bases and J 5 bases; bases outside gene matches: 7. The germline V gene encodes CDR1 SGHAT and CDR2 FQDESV (reference sequence). CDR3 sequence: CASSSGTGDGETQYF. The CDR3 DNA reads as TGTGCCAGCAGCTCCGGGACAGGGGACGGGGAGACCCAGTACTTC.

The rearrangement joins TRBV7-8 to TRBJ2-7; D is unclear. V lost 1 base, J lost 6 bases, and 7 bases lay in between. CDR1 and CDR2 from the germline V gene are SGHVS and FQNEAQ. The CDR3 is made up of 12 amino acids. The CDR3 region is CASSLVSGEQYF. The CDR3 DNA is TGTGCCAGCAGCTTAGTTTCTGGCGAGCAGTACTTC.

This clone has only one observation. The V and J genes are TRBV30 and TRBJ2-7, with a tentative D call TRBD1 (6 bases). Trimming pared 0 bases from V and 4 bases from J, leaving 22 bases between. Germline V gene data show CDR1 as GTSNPN and CDR2 as SVGIG (reference sequence). This CDR3 contains 17 residues. CDR3 amino acids: CAWSVTNQDSLTYEQYF. CDR3 bases: TGTGCCTGGAGTGTTACGAACCAGGACAGTCTCACTTACGAGCAGTACTTC.

The chain combines TRBV2 with TRBJ2-7; tentatively, D is TRBD1 (6 bases). The V end was cut by 7 bases, the J end by 1 base, with 14 bases between. The CDR3 runs to 14 residues. Germline loops: CDR1 SNHLY, CDR2 FYNNEI. CDR3 in DNA: TGTGCCAGCAAAGTTGGACAGAGTTCCTACGAGCAGTACTTC. Translating it yields CASKVGQSSYEQYF.

In nucleotides, the CDR3 is TGTGCCAGCAGTTTAGGACAGACTACCTACGAGCAGTACTTC. It yields the protein CASSLGQTTYEQYF. This chain joins TRBV28 and TRBJ2-7, with D maybe TRBD1 (6 bases). V was cut by 2 bases and J by 2 bases, with 10 bases left in between. CDR1 is MDHEN and CDR2 is SYDVKM in the germline V gene. The CDR3 extends over 14 amino acids.

The chain uses TRBV7-9 and TRBJ1-4, with a tentative D call TRBD1 (5 bases). Germline CDR1 reads SEHNR; CDR2 reads FQNEAQ (reference sequence). The V end was cut by 1 base, the J end by 7 bases, with 10 bases between. The CDR3 contains 14 residues. The CDR3 DNA reads TGTGCCAGCAGCTTAGTGCAGGGAAGTGAAAAACTGTTTTTT. Protein: CASSLVQGSEKLFF. Full variable domain (outside the CDR3, taken from reference TRBV7-9 and TRBJ1-4): DTGVSQNPRHKITKRGQNVTFRCDPISEHNRLYWYRQTLGQGPEFLTYFQNEAQLEKSRLLSDRFSAERPKGSFSTLEIQRTEQGDSAMYLCASSLVQGSEKLFFGSGTQLSVL.

This chain connects TRBV29-1 to TRBJ2-2; 9 nucleotides align to TRBD2. The germline V gene encodes CDR1 SQVTM and CDR2 ANQGSEA. The CDR3 has 15 residues. Trimming at V came to 4 bases and at J to 6 bases, leaving 9 bases not matched to a gene. The CDR3: CSVGFRVAGAGELFF. CDR3 coding DNA: TGCAGCGTTGGCTTTCGGGTAGCGGGAGCCGGGGAGCTGTTTTTT.

V is TRBV5-4 and J is TRBJ2-1; D gene ambiguous. Trimming took 0 bases from V and 6 from J, leaving 4 bases between them. Germline V gene data show CDR1 as SGHNT and CDR2 as YYREEE (reference sequence). The CDR3 runs to 12 residues. In nucleotides, the CDR3 is TGTGCCAGCAGCTTGGTAGTCAATGAGCAGTTCTTC. This gives the protein CASSLVVNEQFF. The full variable domain, its missing parts supplied by reference TRBV5-4 and TRBJ2-1, is ETGVTQSPTHLIKTRGQQVTLRCSSQSGHNTVSWYQQALGQGPQFIFQYYREEENGRGNFPPRFSGLQFPNYSSELNVNALELDDSALYLCASSLVVNEQFFGPGTRLTVL.

The rearrangement links TRBV4-2 to TRBJ2-2; TRBD2 is a possible D gene (6 bases). This CDR3 has 15 amino acids. V was trimmed by 1 base and J by 3 bases, leaving 9 bases between them. CDR1 and CDR2 (germline): LGHNA, YNFKEQ. The CDR3 loop is CASSQAGAYTGELFF. Written as DNA, the CDR3 is TGTGCCAGCAGCCAAGCGGGAGCGTACACCGGGGAGCTGTTTTTT.

CDR3 residues: CARVGTSTEQYF. In DNA, the CDR3 is TGTGCGAGAGTCGGGACTAGCACCGAGCAGTACTTC. The chain links TRBV12-2 to TRBJ2-5; the DNA was not compared with TRBD2, the D call given in the table. The tail of the sequence fits TRBJ2-7 better, so the J call may be wrong. TRBV12-2 is a known pseudogene. The CDR3 has 12 residues.

The V call is TRBV10-3, the J call TRBJ2-3, with D uncertain. CDR3 length: 11 amino acids. V was trimmed by 10 bases and J by 0 bases, leaving 5 bases between them. The germline gives CDR1 ENHRY, CDR2 SYGVKD. The DNA for the CDR3 is TGTGCCACCACTAGCACAGATACGCAGTATTTT. Residues: CATTSTDTQYF.

This chain uses TRBV18 with TRBJ1-1, with 7 nucleotides matching TRBD1. The V gene end was trimmed by 3 bases and the J gene end by 0 bases; junction bases not matched to a gene: 4. There are 15 residues in the CDR3. CDR1 and CDR2 from the germline V gene are KGHSH and LQKENI. The CDR3 coding sequence is TGTGCCAGCTCACCCCTACAGGGGATGAACACTGAAGCTTTCTTT. Translation gives CASSPLQGMNTEAFF.

This rearrangement joins TRBV5-3 to TRBJ1-5; no definite D call. TRBV5-3 is noted as an ORF with a role that remains uncertain. Trimming cost V 10 bases and J 2 bases, with 16 bases left between them. The CDR3 covers 14 residues. CDR3: CAPPEGNGNQPQHF. The CDR3 DNA is TGTGCCCCCCCTGAGGGCAATGGCAATCAGCCCCAGCATTTT.

This clone was observed a handful of times. This rearrangement joins TRBV6-1 to TRBJ2-2; a weak D match, TRBD1 (6 bases). Trimming stripped 5 bases from V and 3 bases from J, with 13 bases between. This CDR3 has 15 residues. CDR1 and CDR2 from the germline V gene are MNHNS and SASEGT. CDR3 amino acids: CASSPATGYTGELFF. For the CDR3, the DNA is TGTGCCAGCAGTCCCGCGACAGGATACACCGGGGAGCTGTTTTTT.

The gene calls are TRBV18 and TRBJ1-1; D call uncertain. The V gene's germline CDR1 is KGHSH and CDR2 LQKENI. With 3 bases removed from V and 11 bases from J, the gap between germline ends came to 13 bases. The CDR3 is 12 residues long. CDR3: CASSPRGIWAFF. For the CDR3, the DNA is TGTGCCAGCTCACCGAGAGGGATATGGGCTTTCTTT.

This chain links TRBV2 with TRBJ1-2; D gene ambiguous. The CDR3 spans 13 residues. V lost 2 bases, J lost 2 bases, and 6 bases lay in between. Germline loops: CDR1 SNHLY, CDR2 FYNNEI. CDR3: CASSESRNYGYTF. The CDR3 nucleotides read TGTGCCAGCAGTGAATCCAGGAACTATGGCTACACCTTC.